The clone carrying this T cell receptor beta chain was seen repeatedly, ten times or more. Its antigen is still unknown. The sample is drawn from a study of human T cells and chemical hapten exposure. On the study more broadly: Small pooled library volume differences chiefly drove per-sample TCR yield variation.

V was clipped by 3 bases and J by 2 bases, with 8 bases between them. This CDR3 comprises 14 residues. CDR1 and CDR2 from the germline V gene are SGHVS and FQNEAQ. Study-wide findings and caveats: The number of TCRs above 1 in 1000 frequency did not change after DPC sensitization. Expanded TCRs clustered into significantly more large CDR3 similarity groups than controls, the analysis revealed. Counts of expanded TCRs at PT1 were positively correlated with patch test score.

TCRdb itself ran the RACE reads through MiXCR, one entry per CDR3 protein. Of approximately 100,000 distinct CDR3 sequences in the sample, about a tenth were seen once. The sample's time point: patch test 2, 6 weeks after DPC sensitization. Sample treatment: therapeutic diphenylcyclopropenone sensitization with weekly scalp DPC. The V and J genes are TRBV7-8 and TRBJ1-3; no firm D call. The sequencing used whole blood, collected in connection with sensitization to the hapten diphenylcyclopropenone (DPC). This receptor was identified in a woman between 40 and 50 years old with alopecia areata. Some clones in this sample may be carry-over from other donors' samples. The CDR3 coding sequence is TGTGCCAGCAGCTTTACCCTGCCTGGAAACACCATATATTTT. Its translation is CASSFTLPGNTIYF.